This T cell receptor (beta chain) emerged from a study of TIL therapy for anti-PD-1-resistant metastatic lung cancer. Noted time point: pre-treatment sample, taken before nivolumab and TIL therapy. The tumor samples were excised metastases, mostly pleural nodules or supraclavicular lymph nodes. The libraries were made with immunoSEQ v3. Assay: immunoSEQ multiplex PCR; the TCRdb copy retains only in-frame clones and omits some. The repertoire has approximately 11,000 clones, around 58% of them found once; the top ten carry about 7%. The sample was tumor tissue, taken at baseline. The receptor was isolated from a person aged 25 to 85 with non-small cell lung cancer.

The CDR3: CASSPGTVAYEQYF. In nucleotides, the CDR3 is TGTGCCAGTAGCCCCGGGACAGTAGCCTACGAGCAGTACTTC. The gene calls are TRBV19 and TRBJ2-7, with TRBD1 identical over 7 bases. The CDR3 sequence is 14 residues long. V shed 6 bases and J 2 bases; nucleotides not matched to a gene: 7. Germline loops: CDR1 LNHDA, CDR2 SQIVND (reference sequence).